This record concerns one T cell receptor (beta chain) sequence. The CDR3 contains 15 residues. Per the germline V gene, CDR1 is MNHNS and CDR2 is SASEGT. V dropped 5 bases and J dropped 0 bases, with 14 bases sitting between them. TCRdb's table, derived via immunoSEQ multiplex PCR, lists solely in-frame clones and lacks some. The table has around 16,000 clones, around 83% seen once; the top ten hold roughly 17%. This record belongs to a study of T cell changes during pregnancy in multiple sclerosis. The genes are TRBV6-1 and TRBJ2-7; D is uncertain. The sequences come from CD8+ T cells from peripheral blood mononuclear cells, collected after pregnancy. The TCR originated in a female donor in good health, enrolled as a control in a pregnancy study. Here the CDR3 DNA reads TGTGCCAGCAGTAATCAGGCAGAGAGCTCCTACGAGCAGTACTTC. Its translation is CASSNQAESSYEQYF.